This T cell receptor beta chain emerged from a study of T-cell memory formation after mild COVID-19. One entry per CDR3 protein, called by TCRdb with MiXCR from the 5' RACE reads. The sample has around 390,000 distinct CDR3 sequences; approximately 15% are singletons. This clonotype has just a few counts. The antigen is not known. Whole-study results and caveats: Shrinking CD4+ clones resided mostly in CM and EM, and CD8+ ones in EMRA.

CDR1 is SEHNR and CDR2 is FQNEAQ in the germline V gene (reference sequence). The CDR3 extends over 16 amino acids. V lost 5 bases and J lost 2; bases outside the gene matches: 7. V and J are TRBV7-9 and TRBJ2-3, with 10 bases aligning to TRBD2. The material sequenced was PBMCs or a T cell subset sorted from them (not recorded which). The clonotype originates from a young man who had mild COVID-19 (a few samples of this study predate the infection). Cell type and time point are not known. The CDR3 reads CASSRLSGGITDTQYF. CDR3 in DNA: TGTGCCAGCAGCCGCCTTAGCGGGGGGATCACAGATACGCAGTATTTT.